These T cell receptor beta chains were read from a single sample in a study of CD8 T cells in ankylosing spondylitis. TCRdb recomputed calls from the 5' RACE reads with MiXCR, one row per CDR3 protein. The repertoire holds roughly 130,000 distinct CDR3 sequences, with roughly 8.3% as singletons. The specimen sequenced was synovial fluid, either unsorted or a sorted T cell fraction (not recorded which). These receptors all stem from a male donor with ankylosing spondylitis. Each CDR3 is given without its conserved first and last residue. Where a row states a size, it is once, few, many or the class of an expanded clone; other rows omit it.

length | J | size | V | CDR3
11 | TRBJ2-7 | few | TRBV12-3/TRBV12-4 | ASSSRGGGEQY
11 | TRBJ2-7 | . | TRBV7-9 | ASSARQGAEQY
11 | TRBJ2-1 | few | TRBV4-3 | ASSQDIDLPQF
12 | TRBJ2-1 | many | TRBV5-1 | ASSLGDRGNEQF
15 | TRBJ1-3 | many | TRBV15 | ATSRDPQLSSGNTIY
11 | TRBJ2-1 | few | TRBV4-2 | ASSPLGYNEQF
13 | TRBJ2-3 | few | TRBV30 | ASRVAGAGTDTQY
14 | TRBJ2-7 | . | TRBV15 | ATSRDRRTVSYEQY
14 | TRBJ2-2 | many | TRBV12-3/TRBV12-4 | ASRPTGGGGTGELF
13 | TRBJ2-2 | many | TRBV6-1 | ASRRDLRDTGELF
12 | TRBJ1-2 | many | TRBV20-1 | SADPGQGDYGYT
13 | TRBJ1-6 | . | TRBV9 | ASSLWDRLNSPLH
13 | TRBJ2-5 | few | TRBV20-1 | SAREIWTGHETQY
11 | TRBJ2-7 | many | TRBV5-1 | ASSLEPLNEQY
12 | TRBJ2-2 | many | TRBV2 | ASSVGANTGELF
11 | TRBJ2-7 | few | TRBV6-2/TRBV6-3 | ASSVRAINEQY
11 | TRBJ2-1 | many | TRBV20-1 | SASFGSYNEQF
13 | TRBJ2-7 | many | TRBV3-1 | ASSQETSGDYEQY
13 | TRBJ1-4 | few | TRBV7-3 | ASSLRGLANEKLF
14 | TRBJ2-2 | . | TRBV5-1 | ASSLQPSANTGELF
12 | TRBJ2-7 | many | TRBV4-2 | ASSQEVTAYEQY
11 | TRBJ2-1 | few | TRBV10-2 | AIKAGEYNEQF
12 | TRBJ2-1 | few | TRBV7-8 | ASSLDRAYNEQF
12 | TRBJ1-5 | many | TRBV20-1 | SASLGQVNQPQH
12 | TRBJ2-2 | few | TRBV7-2 | ASSFPRVTGELF
12 | TRBJ1-2 | many | TRBV19 | ASSIITARFGYT
13 | TRBJ2-7 | . | TRBV7-2 | ASSLFGQGTYEQY
14 | TRBJ1-3 | many | TRBV4-2 | ASSQIVRSSGNTIY
12 | TRBJ1-2 | many | TRBV6-1 | ASSPQARGLGYT
11 | TRBJ2-2 | many | TRBV12-3/TRBV12-4 | ASSPPGSGELF
13 | TRBJ2-5 | many | TRBV6-2/TRBV6-3 | ASSSWQGLQETQY
10 | TRBJ2-1 | . | TRBV20-1 | SADRTSREQF
13 | TRBJ2-6 | many | TRBV28 | ASGDTFSGANVLT
13 | TRBJ2-3 | . | TRBV29-1 | SVEVASKGTDTQY
13 | TRBJ1-5 | many | TRBV20-1 | SAERRQTSNQPQH
10 | TRBJ2-4 | . | TRBV7-2 | ASSLGRSLWY
11 | TRBJ2-3 | many | TRBV28 | ASSLPSIDTQY
11 | TRBJ1-5 | many | TRBV6-5 | ASSSSADQPQH
12 | TRBJ2-1 | . | TRBV20-1 | SQLAFAPYNEQF
13 | TRBJ2-1 | few | TRBV28 | ASSGLAGAPNEQF
13 | TRBJ2-1 | many | TRBV18 | ASSPTGTRGNEQF
14 | TRBJ2-2 | many | TRBV15 | ATSRGFQGNTGELF
14 | TRBJ2-1 | few | TRBV6-2/TRBV6-3 | ATWGIGRELYNEQF
12 | TRBJ2-5 | . | TRBV9 | ASSVGRGQETQY
14 | TRBJ2-5 | few | TRBV28 | ASSSTGLAGAETQY
14 | TRBJ2-5 | many | TRBV9 | ASSVAGTPQQETQY
14 | TRBJ2-7 | . | TRBV2 | ASKRERDRGRYEQY
10 | TRBJ2-7 | . | TRBV6-6 | ASEDPPYEQY
11 | TRBJ1-1 | few | TRBV25-1 | ASLDSLNTEAF
15 | TRBJ2-2 | few | TRBV6-2/TRBV6-3 | ASSYSPRRGDTGELF
16 | TRBJ2-5 | medium-sized | TRBV4-2 | ASSQSISRQGSSTSQY
9 | TRBJ2-7 | many | TRBV18 | ASSPGEEQY
11 | TRBJ2-7 | many | TRBV5-1 | ASSSEVTGEQY